This T cell receptor (beta chain) was identified during a study of preoperative IRX-2 immunotherapy in early breast cancer (dated by TCRdb to between 2017 and 2020). Libraries were made using the immunoSEQ multiplex PCR assay. The table was pulled from immuneACCESS by TCRdb, which kept in-frame rearrangements only. Such tables lose some clones; where checked, under half of the loss comes from unresolved V genes, and the rest has no known cause. In this sample the table shows 25,000 to 30,000 clones, around 72% of which occur a single time. In total, the top ten clones hold 6% to 8% of the sample. About this clone: The clone's antigen remains unknown. The sample holds no much larger clone one base away, and base qualities are not on file.

This specimen's treatment or condition label, interpreted: preoperative locoregional IRX-2 cytokine immunotherapy. The samples were obtained from a phase Ib study that tested preoperative, locoregional IRX-2 cytokine immunotherapy designed to prime immune responses. Donors were patients with early-stage breast cancer who received IRX-2 before surgery. Spanning cysteine to phenylalanine, the CDR3 consists of 15 amino acids. Here the CDR3 DNA is all that survives: 45 bases in frame from base 1. Per the germline V gene, SGHNT is the CDR1 and YENEEA is the CDR2. V and J are truncated by 3 bases and 7 bases respectively, leaving an intervening sequence of 15 bases.

The sample in question was lymph node tissue, obtained after IRX-2 immunotherapy. The V and J genes are TRBV11-3 and TRBJ2-2; TRBD2 is a possible D gene, resting on 5 matching bases. The TCR comes from a human donor with breast cancer. For the CDR3, the sequence is CASSFGESVGGELFF. The nucleotide sequence is TGTGCCAGCAGCTTCGGGGAGTCAGTCGGCGGGGAGCTGTTTTTT.